This entry features one T cell receptor beta chain sequence. Its target is unknown. Repertoires were generated with immunoSEQ multiplex PCR, while TCRdb's copy carries only in-frame clones and drops some. Of approximately 47,000 clones listed, about 81% are singletons. This entry belongs to a study of OX40 agonist ivuxolimab in advanced cancers. Turning to the study itself: The mean age was approximately 60 years, ranging from about 23 to 85, with about four fifths of participants male. Study-level results: The expanded peripheral T cells' antigen specificity was not determined.

The V gene lost 5 bases and the J gene lost 2 bases, with 7 bases spanning the gap. Looked up from germline, CDR1 is SGHNT and CDR2 is YYREEE (reference sequence). The CDR3 covers 12 residues. This sequence joins TRBV5-4 and TRBJ1-2, with D unclear. The receptor's source is an adult with an advanced solid tumor such as melanoma, head and neck, liver or kidney cancer. The sample in question was CD4+ or CD8+ T cells sorted from blood, obtained in a trial of the OX40 agonist ivuxolimab. In DNA, the CDR3 is TGTGCCAGCAGGGACGACAACTATGGCTACACCTTC. Translated, it gives CASRDDNYGYTF.